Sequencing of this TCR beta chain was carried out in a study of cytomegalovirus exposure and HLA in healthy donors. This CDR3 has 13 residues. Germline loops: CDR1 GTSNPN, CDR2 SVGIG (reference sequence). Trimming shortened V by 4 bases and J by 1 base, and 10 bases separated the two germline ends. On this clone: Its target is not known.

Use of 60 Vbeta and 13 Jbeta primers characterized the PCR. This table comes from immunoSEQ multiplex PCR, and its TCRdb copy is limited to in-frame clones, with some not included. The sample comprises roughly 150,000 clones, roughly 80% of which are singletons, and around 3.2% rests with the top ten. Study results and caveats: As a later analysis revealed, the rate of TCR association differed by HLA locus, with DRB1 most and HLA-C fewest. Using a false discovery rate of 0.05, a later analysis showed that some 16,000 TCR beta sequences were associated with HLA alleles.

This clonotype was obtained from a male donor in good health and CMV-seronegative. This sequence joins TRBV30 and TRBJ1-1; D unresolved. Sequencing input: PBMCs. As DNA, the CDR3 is TGTGCCTGGAACTGGGTAGCGAACACTGAAGCTTTCTTT. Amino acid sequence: CAWNWVANTEAFF.